This TCR beta chain was retrieved from a study of identical twins. This CDR3 spans 12 amino acids. Per the germline V gene, CDR1 is SQVTM and CDR2 is ANQGSEA. V lost 6 bases to trimming and J lost 1 base, with 10 bases between them. This clonotype has a handful of counts. TCRdb reprocessed the 5' RACE reads via MiXCR and lists one record per CDR3 protein. This sample has some 1,600,000 distinct CDR3 sequences; under 35% occur once, and the top ten carry 0.25% to 0.3%. The V call is TRBV29-1, the J call TRBJ2-7, with D perhaps TRBD2 (5 bases). What was sequenced was cord blood. This sequence originates from a newborn girl in good health. This CDR3 reads CSVLGLSYEQYF. The CDR3 DNA is TGCAGCGTACTAGGACTGTCCTACGAGCAGTACTTC.